A single sample gave rise to the 9 T cell receptor beta chains below, sequenced in a study of blood T cell repertoires in COVID-19. Clones were sequenced by immunoSEQ multiplex PCR, and TCRdb holds only the in-frame ones, with some missing. The sample consists of about 220,000 clones, more than 65% of them appearing once. The sequencing input was peripheral blood. These receptors originate from a woman at least 80 years old with acute or convalescent COVID-19.

This chain connects TRBV7-8 to TRBJ2-1; weak D call: TRBD2 (5 bases). The CDR3 covers 13 residues. Germline V gives CDR1 SGHVS, CDR2 FQNEAQ. Trimming removed 2 bases from V and 8 bases from J, with 10 bases in between. The CDR3, as DNA: TGTGCCAGCAGCTTACGCGAGGGATATGAGCAGTTCTTC. It is translated as CASSLREGYEQFF.

The gene calls are TRBV9 and TRBJ2-1, with D perhaps TRBD1 (6 bases). Trimming pared 3 bases from V and 5 bases from J, leaving 9 bases between. CDR1 is SGDLS and CDR2 is YYNGEE in the germline V gene. This CDR3 comprises 13 residues. CDR3: CASSGSGDNEQFF. In DNA form, the CDR3 reads TGTGCCAGCAGCGGATCAGGGGACAATGAGCAGTTCTTC. The variable domain in full, completed from reference TRBV9 and TRBJ2-1, reads DSGVTQTPKHLITATGQRVTLRCSPRSGDLSVYWYQQSLDQGLQFLIQYYNGEERAKGNILERFSAQQFPDLHSELNLSSLELGDSALYFCASSGSGDNEQFFGPGTRLTVL.

This chain links TRBV7-9 with TRBJ2-5, with a possible D match to TRBD1 (6 bases). The V end was cut by 5 bases, the J end by 12 bases, with 25 bases between. Germline values: CDR1 SEHNR, CDR2 FQNEAQ (reference sequence). The CDR3 runs to 15 residues. CDR3 sequence: CASSTLGTTELPEYF. CDR3 DNA: TGTGCCAGCAGCACGCTCGGGACAACAGAGCTTCCAGAGTACTTC.

This clone was detected only a few times. The chain combines TRBV5-4 with TRBJ1-5; D gene ambiguous. V gave up 2 bases and J gave up 0 bases, with 6 bases separating them. The CDR3 is made up of 14 amino acids. Germline V lookup: CDR1 SGHNT, CDR2 YYREEE (reference sequence). CDR3 sequence reads: CASSFRDSNQPQHF. The CDR3, as DNA: TGTGCCAGCAGCTTCCGGGATAGCAATCAGCCCCAGCATTTT.

The chain joins TRBV9 to TRBJ1-3; D remains unclear. Germline lookup yields CDR1 SGDLS and CDR2 YYNGEE. Trimming took 5 bases from V and 6 from J, leaving 6 bases between them. The length of the CDR3 is 11 residues. The CDR3 region has the DNA TGTGCCAGCAGTAACATAAACACCATATATTTT. It specifies CASSNINTIYF.

In nucleotides, the CDR3 is TGCGCCAGCAGCTTGGGGGGCGAGACTAGCGGACAAGAGACCCAGTACTTC. This encodes CASSLGGETSGQETQYF. V is TRBV5-1 and J is TRBJ2-5, with 9 positions matching TRBD2. This CDR3 spans 17 amino acids. Germline CDR1 and CDR2: SGHRS and YFSETQ. V shed 0 bases, J shed 2 bases, and the junction held 8 bases outside the gene matches.

J is TRBJ2-1 and V is TRBV19; unclear D gene. From germline, CDR1 is LNHDA and CDR2 SQIVND (reference sequence). The CDR3 contains 13 residues. V shed 3 bases and J shed 6 bases, with 9 bases lying between them. In DNA form, the CDR3 reads TGTGCCAGTAGTATCAGAGGAACCAATGAGCAGTTCTTC. It is translated as CASSIRGTNEQFF.

A remark on this clone: The junction differs from germline at one of its ends, possibly a read error. The rearrangement uses TRBV7-7 and TRBJ2-2; D is ambiguous. From germline, CDR1 is SSHAT and CDR2 FNYEAQ (reference sequence). This CDR3 is 13 amino acids long. DNA for the CDR3: TGTGCTAGCAGCTTAGATCGCACCGGGGAGCTGTTTTTT. Its translation is CASSLDRTGELFF.

This chain connects TRBV7-2 to TRBJ1-6, with D tentatively TRBD1 (6 bases). Trimming left V 1 base short and J 6 bases short, with 10 bases between. Per the germline V gene, CDR1 is SGHTA and CDR2 is FQGNSA. The CDR3 has 15 residues. The CDR3 DNA reads as TGTGCCAGCAGCTTAGACGGACAGATTAATTCACCCCTCCACTTT. It specifies CASSLDGQINSPLHF.